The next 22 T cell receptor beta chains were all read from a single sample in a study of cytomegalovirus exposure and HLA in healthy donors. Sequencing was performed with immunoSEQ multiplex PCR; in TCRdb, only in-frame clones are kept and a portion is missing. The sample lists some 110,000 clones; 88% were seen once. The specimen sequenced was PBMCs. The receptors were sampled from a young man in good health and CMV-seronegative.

CDR3 DNA sequence: TGTGCCAGCAGCATTAGCGGGAGTTCCTACAATGAGCAGTTCTTC. It codes for CASSISGSSYNEQFF. The chain combines TRBV5-6 with TRBJ2-1; 9 bases fit TRBD2. Germline V gene sequence: CDR1 SGHDT, CDR2 YYEEEE. Trimming at V came to 4 bases and at J to 1 base, leaving 3 bases not matched to a gene. This CDR3 spans 15 amino acids.

The CDR3 DNA reads as TGTGCCAGCTCAGGACAGGGCGGGGGCACTGAAGCTTTCTTT. It specifies CASSGQGGGTEAFF. This sequence joins TRBV18 and TRBJ1-1, with TRBD1 matching over 8 bases. V was pared by 5 bases and J by 4 bases, with 6 bases of the junction left unmatched. The germline gives CDR1 KGHSH, CDR2 LQKENI. The CDR3 covers 14 residues.

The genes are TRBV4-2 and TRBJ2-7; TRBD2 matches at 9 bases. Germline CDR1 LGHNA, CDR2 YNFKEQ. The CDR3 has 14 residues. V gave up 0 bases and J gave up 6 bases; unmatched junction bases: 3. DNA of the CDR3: TGTGCCAGCAGCCAAGATAGCGGGAGTCTCGAGCAGTACTTC. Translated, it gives CASSQDSGSLEQYF.

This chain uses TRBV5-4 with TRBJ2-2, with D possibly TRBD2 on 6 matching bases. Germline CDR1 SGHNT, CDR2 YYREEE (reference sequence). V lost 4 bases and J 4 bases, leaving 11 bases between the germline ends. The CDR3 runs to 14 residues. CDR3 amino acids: CASSRDFTTGELFF. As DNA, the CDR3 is TGTGCCAGCAGCAGGGACTTTACCACCGGGGAGCTGTTTTTT.

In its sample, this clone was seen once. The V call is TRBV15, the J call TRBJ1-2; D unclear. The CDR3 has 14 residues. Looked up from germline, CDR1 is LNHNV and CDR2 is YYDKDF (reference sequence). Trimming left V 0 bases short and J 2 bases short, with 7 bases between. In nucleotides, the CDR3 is TGTGCCACCAGCAGAGATTCCGAGAACTATGGCTACACCTTC. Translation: CATSRDSENYGYTF.

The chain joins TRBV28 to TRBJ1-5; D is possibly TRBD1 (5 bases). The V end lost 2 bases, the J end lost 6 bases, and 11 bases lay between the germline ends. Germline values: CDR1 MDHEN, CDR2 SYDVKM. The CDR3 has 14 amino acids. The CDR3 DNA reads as TGTGCCAGCAGTTTAGTACAGGCCGGTCAGCCCCAGCATTTT. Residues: CASSLVQAGQPQHF.

The DNA for the CDR3 is TGTGCCAGCAGCCCAGGACAGGGGGCTATTGAGTTCTTC. The encoded protein is CASSPGQGAIEFF. This chain uses TRBV11-3 with TRBJ2-1; TRBD1 matches at 11 bases. The ends lost 5 bases at V and 14 bases at J; junction bases unmatched: 8. The CDR3 spans 13 residues. Germline V gene data show CDR1 as SGHNT and CDR2 as YENEEA.

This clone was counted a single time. Here the CDR3 reads CASSLVGTGRVRGYTF. DNA of the CDR3: TGTGCCAGCAGCTTAGTAGGGACAGGAAGGGTGCGTGGCTACACCTTC. The chain recombines TRBV7-9 with TRBJ1-2; 8 positions match TRBD1. Germline CDR1 is SEHNR and CDR2 is FQNEAQ (reference sequence). After removal of 1 base from V and 7 bases from J, the junction contained 11 bases not matched to a gene. This CDR3 contains 16 residues.

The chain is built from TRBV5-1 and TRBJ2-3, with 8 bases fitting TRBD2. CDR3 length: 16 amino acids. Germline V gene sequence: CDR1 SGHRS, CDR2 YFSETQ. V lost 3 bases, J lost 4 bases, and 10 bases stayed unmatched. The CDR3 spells CASSSRGAGGSDTQYF. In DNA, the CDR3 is TGCGCCAGCAGCTCGCGCGGGGCGGGAGGCTCAGATACGCAGTATTTT.

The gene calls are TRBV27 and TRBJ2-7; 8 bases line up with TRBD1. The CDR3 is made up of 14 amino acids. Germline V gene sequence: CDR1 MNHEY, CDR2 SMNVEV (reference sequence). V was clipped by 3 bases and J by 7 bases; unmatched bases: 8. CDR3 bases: TGTGCCAGCAGTTTTCAGGGACAGGCGGGGGAGCAGTACTTC. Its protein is CASSFQGQAGEQYF.

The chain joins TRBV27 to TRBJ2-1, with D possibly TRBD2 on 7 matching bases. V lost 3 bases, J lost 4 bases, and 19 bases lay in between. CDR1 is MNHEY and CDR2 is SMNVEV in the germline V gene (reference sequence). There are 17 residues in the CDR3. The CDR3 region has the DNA TGTGCCAGCAGTTTTATAGGGGTCGGGGGGCCGTACAATGAGCAGTTCTTC. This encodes CASSFIGVGGPYNEQFF.

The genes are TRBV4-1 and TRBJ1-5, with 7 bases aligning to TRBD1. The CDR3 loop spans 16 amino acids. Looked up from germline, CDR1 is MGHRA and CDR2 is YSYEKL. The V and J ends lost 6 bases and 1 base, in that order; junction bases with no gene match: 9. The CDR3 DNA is TGCGCCAGCAGTTACAGGACAGGTAGAAGCAATCAGCCCCAGCATTTT. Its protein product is CASSYRTGRSNQPQHF.

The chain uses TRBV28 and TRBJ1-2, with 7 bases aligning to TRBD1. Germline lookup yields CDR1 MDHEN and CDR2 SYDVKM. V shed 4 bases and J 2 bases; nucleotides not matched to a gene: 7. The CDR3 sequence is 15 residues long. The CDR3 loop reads CASSSRTGLNYGYTF. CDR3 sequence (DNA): TGTGCCAGCAGTTCTCGGACAGGACTAAACTATGGCTACACCTTC.

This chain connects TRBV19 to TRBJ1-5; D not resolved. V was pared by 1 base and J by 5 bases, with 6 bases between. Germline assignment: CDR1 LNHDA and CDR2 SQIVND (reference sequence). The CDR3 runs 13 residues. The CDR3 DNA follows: TGTGCCAGTAGTATAGTGGAGGATCAGCCCCAGCATTTT. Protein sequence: CASSIVEDQPQHF.

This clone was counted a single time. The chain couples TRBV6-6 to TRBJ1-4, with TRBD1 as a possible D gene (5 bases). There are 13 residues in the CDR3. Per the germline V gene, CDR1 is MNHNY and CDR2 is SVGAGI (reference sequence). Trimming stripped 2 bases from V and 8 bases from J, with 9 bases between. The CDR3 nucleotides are TGTGCCAGCAGTTACGGCAAGGGGGAAAAACTGTTTTTT. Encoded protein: CASSYGKGEKLFF.

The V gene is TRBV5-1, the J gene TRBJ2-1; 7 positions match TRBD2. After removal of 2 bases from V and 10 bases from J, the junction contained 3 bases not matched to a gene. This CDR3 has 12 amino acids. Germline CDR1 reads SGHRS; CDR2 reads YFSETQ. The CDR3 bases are TGCGCCAGCAGCTTTTTGCGGGAGGAGCAGTTCTTC. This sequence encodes CASSFLREEQFF.

The DNA for the CDR3 is TGTGCCAGCAGCTTCCTTTCGGGACAGTCCTACGAGCAGTACTTC. Protein: CASSFLSGQSYEQYF. V and J are TRBV11-3 and TRBJ2-7, with 7 bases matching TRBD1. Germline V lookup: CDR1 SGHNT, CDR2 YENEEA. V lost 3 bases to trimming and J lost 1 base; unmatched junction nucleotides: 6. The length of the CDR3 is 15 residues. The full variable domain, in which reference TRBV11-3 and TRBJ2-7 provide the parts outside the CDR3, is EAGVVQSPRYKIIEKKQPVAFWCNPISGHNTLYWYLQNLGQGPELLIRYENEEAVDDSQLPKDRFSAERLKGVDSTLKIQPAELGDSAVYLCASSFLSGQSYEQYFGPGTRLTVT.

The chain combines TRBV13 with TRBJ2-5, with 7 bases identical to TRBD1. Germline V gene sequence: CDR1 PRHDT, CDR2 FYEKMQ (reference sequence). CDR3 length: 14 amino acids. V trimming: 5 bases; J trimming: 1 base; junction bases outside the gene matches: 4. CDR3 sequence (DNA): TGTGCCAGCAGCCCAGGACAGGCCCAAGAGACCCAGTACTTC. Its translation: CASSPGQAQETQYF.

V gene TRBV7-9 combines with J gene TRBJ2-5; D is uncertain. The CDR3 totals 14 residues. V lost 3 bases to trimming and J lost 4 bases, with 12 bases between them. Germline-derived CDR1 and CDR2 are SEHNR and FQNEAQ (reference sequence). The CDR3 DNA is TGTGCCAGCAGCTTTGTAAGCGTGGGAGAGACCCAGTACTTC. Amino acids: CASSFVSVGETQYF.

The CDR3 protein is CASSSTPGSGNTIYF. The CDR3 region has the DNA TGTGCCAGCAGCTCGACACCGGGGTCTGGAAACACCATATATTTT. The chain has TRBV5-6 and TRBJ1-3, with unresolved D. The CDR3 extends over 15 amino acids. Trimming removed 3 bases at V and 1 base at J, with 11 bases between. Germline CDR1 SGHDT, CDR2 YYEEEE.

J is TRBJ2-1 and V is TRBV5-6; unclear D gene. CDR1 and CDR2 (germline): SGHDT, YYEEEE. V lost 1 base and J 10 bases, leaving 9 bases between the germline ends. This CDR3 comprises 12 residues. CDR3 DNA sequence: TGTGCCAGCAGCTTGATCACACGCGAGCAGTTCTTC. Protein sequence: CASSLITREQFF. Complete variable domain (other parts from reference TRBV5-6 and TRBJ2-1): DAGVTQSPTHLIKTRGQQVTLRCSPKSGHDTVSWYQQALGQGPQFIFQYYEEEERQRGNFPDRFSGHQFPNYSSELNVNALLLGDSALYLCASSLITREQFFGPGTRLTVL.

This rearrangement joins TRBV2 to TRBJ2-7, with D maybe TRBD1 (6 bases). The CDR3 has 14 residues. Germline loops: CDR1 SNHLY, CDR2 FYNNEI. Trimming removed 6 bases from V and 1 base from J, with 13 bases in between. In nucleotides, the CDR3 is TGTGCCAGCAGCCCTGACAGGAGGTCCTACGAGCAGTACTTC. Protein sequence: CASSPDRRSYEQYF.